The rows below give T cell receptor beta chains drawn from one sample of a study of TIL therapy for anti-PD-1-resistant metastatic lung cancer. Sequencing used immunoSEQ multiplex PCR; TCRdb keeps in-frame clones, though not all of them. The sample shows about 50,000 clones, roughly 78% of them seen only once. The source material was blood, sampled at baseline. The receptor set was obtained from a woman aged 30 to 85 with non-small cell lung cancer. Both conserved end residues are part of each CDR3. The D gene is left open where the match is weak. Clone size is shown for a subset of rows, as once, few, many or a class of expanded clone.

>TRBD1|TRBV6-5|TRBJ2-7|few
TGTGCCAGCAGTATACCGGGACAGGGATCCTACGAGCAGTACTTC
CASSIPGQGSYEQYF
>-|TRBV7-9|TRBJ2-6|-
TGTGCCAGCAGCTTAGGGGGGGTTCGGGCCAACGTCCTGACTTTC
CASSLGGVRANVLTF
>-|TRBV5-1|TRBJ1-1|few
TGCGCCAGCAGTGGCTACGGGGACACTGAAGCTTTCTTT
CASSGYGDTEAFF
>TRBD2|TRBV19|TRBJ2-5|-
TGTGCCAGTAGTTCGACTAGCGGGGGAGAGCAAGAGACCCAGTACTTC
CASSSTSGGEQETQYF
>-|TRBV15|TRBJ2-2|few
TGTGCCACCACGGGGGCAGGGCCCACCGGGGAGCTGTTTTTT
CATTGAGPTGELFF
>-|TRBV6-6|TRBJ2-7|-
TGTGCCAGCAGATTGACTATCCACTCCTACGAGCAGTACTTC
CASRLTIHSYEQYF
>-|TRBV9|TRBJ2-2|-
TGTGCCAGCAGCGAGGAGGGCGTCACCGGGGAGCTGTTTTTT
CASSEEGVTGELFF
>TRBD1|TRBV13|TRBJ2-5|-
TGTGCCAGCAGCTCCGGCGACAGGGAAGGGGTACCGGGGGAGACCCAGTACTTC
CASSSGDREGVPGETQYF
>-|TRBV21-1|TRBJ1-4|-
TGTGCCAGCAGCAAAGGAAAAGGGTGCTCGGCTAATGAAAAACTGTTTTTT
CASSKGKGCSANEKLFF
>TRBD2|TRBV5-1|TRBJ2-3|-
TGCGCCAGCAGCTTGGGACTAGCGGGGGAGGTAGATACGCAGTATTTT
CASSLGLAGEVDTQYF
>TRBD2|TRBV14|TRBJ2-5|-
TGTGCCAGCAGCCCTGGGGGGGTCGCTCGGACCCAGTACTTC
CASSPGGVARTQYF
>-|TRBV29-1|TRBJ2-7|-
TGCAGCGTAAAGAGACAGTCCTACGAGCAGTACTTC
CSVKRQSYEQYF
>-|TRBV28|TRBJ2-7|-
TGTGCCAGCAGCCCCATAGGGGAAACCTACGAGCAGTACTTC
CASSPIGETYEQYF
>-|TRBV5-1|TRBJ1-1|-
TGCGCCAGCAGCGAGGACATAGTAAACACTGAAGCTTTCTTT
CASSEDIVNTEAFF
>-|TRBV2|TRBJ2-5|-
TGTGCCAGCAGTGAATACCAGATCCAAGAGACCCAGTACTTC
CASSEYQIQETQYF
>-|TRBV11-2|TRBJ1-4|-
TGTGCCGGGGGAAGGGTAGCCGAAAAACTGTTTTTT
CAGGRVAEKLFF
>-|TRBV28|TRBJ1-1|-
TGTGCCAGCAGCCTAAGCTGGCAAATGAACACTGAAGCTTTCTTT
CASSLSWQMNTEAFF
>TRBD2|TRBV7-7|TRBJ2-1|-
TGTGCCAGCAGCACCGCGGGGGGGCCGTACAATGAGCAGTTCTTC
CASSTAGGPYNEQFF
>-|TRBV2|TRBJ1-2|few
TGTGCCAGCAGTCTAAGCAATAACTATGGCTACACCTTC
CASSLSNNYGYTF
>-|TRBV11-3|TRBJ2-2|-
TGTGCCAGCAGCTTAGCAGGGACAAGAGGAAACACCGGGGAGCTGTTTTTT
CASSLAGTRGNTGELFF
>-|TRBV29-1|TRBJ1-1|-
TGCAGCGTCTCGGCGGTGTTGAACACTGAAGCTTTCTTT
CSVSAVLNTEAFF
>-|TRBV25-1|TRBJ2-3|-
TGTGCCAGCAGTGGGGCATCGAGGTCAGATACGCAGTATTTT
CASSGASRSDTQYF
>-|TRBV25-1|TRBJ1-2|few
TGTGCCAGCAGCACTCAGAATTCCTATGGCTACACCTTC
CASSTQNSYGYTF
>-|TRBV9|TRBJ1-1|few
TGTGCCAGCAGCGTAAGGGAGGCGAACACTGAAGCTTTCTTT
CASSVREANTEAFF
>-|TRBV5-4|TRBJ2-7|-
TGTGCCAGCAGCTTGAACAGGGAGGACGAGCAGTACTTC
CASSLNREDEQYF
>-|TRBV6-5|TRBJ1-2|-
TGTGCCAGCAGTTACTCGAAAGAGGCCGCTAACTATGGCTACACCTTC
CASSYSKEAANYGYTF
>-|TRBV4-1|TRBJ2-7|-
TGCGCCAGCAGCCAAGAGGGGTATAGCCAGGGGTTTGTGCAGTACTTC
CASSQEGYSQGFVQYF
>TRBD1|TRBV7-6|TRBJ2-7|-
TGTGCCAGCAGCTTAGACAGGGGACACGGCGAGCAGTACTTC
CASSLDRGHGEQYF
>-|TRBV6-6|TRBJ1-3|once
TGTGCCAGCAGTTACTTGACGGGCTCTGGAAACACCATATATTTT
CASSYLTGSGNTIYF
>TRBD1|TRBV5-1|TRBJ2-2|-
TGCGCCAGCAGTCCGGGACAGATTAACACCGGGGAGCTGTTTTTT
CASSPGQINTGELFF
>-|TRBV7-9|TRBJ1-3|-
TGTGCCAGCAGCGTCGAGGAGGTCATCTCTGGAAACACCATATATTTT
CASSVEEVISGNTIYF
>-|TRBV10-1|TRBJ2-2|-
TGCGCCAGCAGTGAAGCGCCCCATAATAACGGGGAGCTGTTTTTT
CASSEAPHNNGELFF
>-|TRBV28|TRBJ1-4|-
TGTGCCAGCAGTTTTGGGGGGACTAATGAAAAACTGTTTTTT
CASSFGGTNEKLFF
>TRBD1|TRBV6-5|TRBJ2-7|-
TGTGCCAGCAGACCGGGACAGGGTTCCTACGAGCAGTACTTC
CASRPGQGSYEQYF
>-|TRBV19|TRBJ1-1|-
TGTGCCAGTAGTTCCTGGGGAAGAGGGAACACTGAAGCTTTCTTT
CASSSWGRGNTEAFF
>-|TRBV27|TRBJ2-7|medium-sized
TGTGCCAGCAGTTCCCGCGAGTCGGGGGAGCAGTACTTC
CASSSRESGEQYF
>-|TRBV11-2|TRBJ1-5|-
TGTGCCAGCAGCCCTCCGTATAGCAATCAGCCCCAGCATTTT
CASSPPYSNQPQHF
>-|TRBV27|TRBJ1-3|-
TGTGCCAGTGGAGCAGGGACGGCTGGAAACACCATATATTTT
CASGAGTAGNTIYF
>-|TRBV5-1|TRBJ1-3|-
TGCGCCAGCAGCTTGGGGATTAGGAAATCGACTGGAAACACCATATATTTT
CASSLGIRKSTGNTIYF
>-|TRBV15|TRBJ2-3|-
TGTGCCACCAGCCCCCGAACCCCATTTAGCACAGATACGCAGTATTTT
CATSPRTPFSTDTQYF
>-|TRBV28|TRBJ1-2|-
TGTGCCAGCACAGGGTACTATGGCTACACCTTC
CASTGYYGYTF
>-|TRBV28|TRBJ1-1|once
TGTGCCAGCAGTCCACTCGACACTGAAGCTTTCTTT
CASSPLDTEAFF
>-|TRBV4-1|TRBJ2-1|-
TGCGCCAGCAGCCAAGTTGATATGGGGTTTACGGCCAATGAGCAGTTCTTC
CASSQVDMGFTANEQFF
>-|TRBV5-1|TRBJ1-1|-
TGCGCCAGCAGCAGAAACACGAACACTGAAGCTTTCTTT
CASSRNTNTEAFF
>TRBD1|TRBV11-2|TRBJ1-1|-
TGTGCCAGCAGCTTAGGGGGACACGGGACAGGGATACCGTTT
CASSLGGHGTGIPF
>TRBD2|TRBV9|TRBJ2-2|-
TGTGCCAGCAGCGTCGGACTAGCGGGGTCGAACACCGGGGAGCTGTTTTTT
CASSVGLAGSNTGELFF
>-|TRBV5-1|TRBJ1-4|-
TGCGCCAGCAGCATGGGCCAAGGTGAAAAACTGTTTTTT
CASSMGQGEKLFF
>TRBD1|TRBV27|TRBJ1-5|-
TGTGCCAGCAGTTCTAGGACAGGGTCTAATCAGCCCCAGCATTTT
CASSSRTGSNQPQHF
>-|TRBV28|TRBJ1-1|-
TGTGCCAGCAGAATTGGGGGCGCAGGTGACACTGAAGCTTTCTTT
CASRIGGAGDTEAFF
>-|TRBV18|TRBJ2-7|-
TGTGCCAGCTCACCACGTGGGAGCTCCTACGAGCAGTACTTC
CASSPRGSSYEQYF
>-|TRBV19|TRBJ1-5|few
TGTGCCAGTAGTATAGACCGGGACACAAATCAGCCCCAGCATTTT
CASSIDRDTNQPQHF
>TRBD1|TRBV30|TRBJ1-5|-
TGTGCCTGGAACCGACAGGGGGCGAGCAATCAGCCCCAGCATTTT
CAWNRQGASNQPQHF